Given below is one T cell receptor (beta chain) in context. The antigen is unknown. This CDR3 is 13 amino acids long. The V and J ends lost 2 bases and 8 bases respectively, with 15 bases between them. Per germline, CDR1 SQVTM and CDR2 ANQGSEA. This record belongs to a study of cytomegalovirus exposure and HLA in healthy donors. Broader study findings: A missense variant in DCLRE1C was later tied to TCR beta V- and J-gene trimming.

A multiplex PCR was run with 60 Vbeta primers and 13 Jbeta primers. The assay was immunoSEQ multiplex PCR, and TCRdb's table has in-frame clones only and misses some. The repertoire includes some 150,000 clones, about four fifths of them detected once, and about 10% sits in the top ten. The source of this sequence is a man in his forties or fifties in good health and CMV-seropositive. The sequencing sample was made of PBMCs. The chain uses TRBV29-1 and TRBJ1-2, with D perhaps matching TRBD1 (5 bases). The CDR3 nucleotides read TGCAGCGTTGAAAGAAGGACACTCGAGGGCTACACCTTC. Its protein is CSVERRTLEGYTF.